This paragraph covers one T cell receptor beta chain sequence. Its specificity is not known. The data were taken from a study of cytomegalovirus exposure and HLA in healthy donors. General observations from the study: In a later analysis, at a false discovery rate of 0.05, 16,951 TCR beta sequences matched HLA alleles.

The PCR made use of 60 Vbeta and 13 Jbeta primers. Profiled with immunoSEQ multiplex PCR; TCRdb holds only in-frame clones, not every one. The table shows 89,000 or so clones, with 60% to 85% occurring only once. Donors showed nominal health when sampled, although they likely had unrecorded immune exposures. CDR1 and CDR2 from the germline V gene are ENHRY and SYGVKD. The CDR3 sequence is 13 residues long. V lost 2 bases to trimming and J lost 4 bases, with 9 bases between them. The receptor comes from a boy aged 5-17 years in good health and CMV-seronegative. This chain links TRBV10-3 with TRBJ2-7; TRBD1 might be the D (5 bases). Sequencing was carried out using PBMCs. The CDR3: CAISEQGFYEQYF. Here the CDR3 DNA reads TGTGCCATCAGTGAGCAGGGATTTTACGAGCAGTACTTC.